This T cell receptor (beta chain) was documented in a study of blood T cell repertoires in COVID-19. About the study: There were acute and convalescent COVID-19 samples, and they came from the United States, Italy and Spain. Nucleic acid was either cDNA or gDNA, and it came from T cells, B-cell-depleted T cells, or PBMCs.

Authors' methods: Counts of nucleated cells, estimated from reference gene primer amplification, were obtained. The data were produced by immunoSEQ multiplex PCR, yet TCRdb's version contains in-frame clones alone and is incomplete. For V, J and clone size, that table is used; D and trimming come from the DNA. The profile shows 24,000 or so clones, approximately 90% of them singletons. The CDR3 contains 15 residues. The V gene's germline CDR1 is LNHDA and CDR2 SQIVND (reference sequence). V was cut by 3 bases and J by 2 bases, with 13 bases left in between. Sequencing was done on a sample of peripheral blood. The rearrangement joins TRBV19 to TRBJ1-1; no definite D call. The clonotype was recovered from a woman of 80 years or more with acute or convalescent COVID-19. CDR3 sequence (DNA): TGTGCCAGTAGTATGGGTGGGCAGTATAACACTGAAGCTTTCTTT. This sequence encodes CASSMGGQYNTEAFF.